The present entry profiles one TCR beta chain with its context. Its antigen is not identified. This table comes from immunoSEQ multiplex PCR, and its TCRdb copy is limited to in-frame clones, with some not included. In the table there are around 110,000 clones, less than 95% of which are singletons. These data originate in a study of siplizumab effects on memory and regulatory T cells. General observations from the study: Sequences that were alloreactive and traceable to unstimulated CD4+ memory cells were significantly reduced by siplizumab. Alloreactive CD4+ clones that could be mapped were on average about 64% Treg-derived with siplizumab, against 25% to 30% in controls.

The clonotype was recovered from a human donor in good health. Sequencing input: non-Treg CD4+ T cells sorted from blood.

The DNA for the CDR3 is TGCAGTGCTTCCGGGAGCACTGAAGCTTTCTTT. This sequence encodes CSASGSTEAFF. V and J are TRBV20-1 and TRBJ1-1; D remains unclear. Germline loops: CDR1 DFQATT, CDR2 SNEGSKA (reference sequence). The CDR3 contains 11 residues. V was shortened by 5 bases and J by 4 bases, with 8 bases between the two germline ends.